This T cell receptor (beta chain) was retrieved from a study of T cells after yellow fever vaccination. Study overall: It was SMART-Seq v4 Ultra Low Input that prepared the fractions with low cell numbers. Study observations and caveats: The CD4 compartment and the CD8 compartment contained a small share of clonotypes in common. Compared with primary, the secondary response was weaker and peaked at day 5, not 15.

The CDR3 length is 16 residues. V shed 3 bases, J shed 5 bases, and the junction held 10 bases outside the gene matches. Germline V gene sequence: CDR1 MGHRA, CDR2 YSYEKL. Researchers made TCR cDNA using 5'RACE template switching, and this step added a universal primer site and UMIs. TCRdb called the 5' RACE reads again in MiXCR, with one record for every CDR3 protein. The data show 250,000 to 300,000 distinct CDR3 sequences, about 5.2% seen once. With regard to this clonotype: The target antigen is unknown.

This receptor was taken from a man aged 18 to 30 who received the YFV17D yellow fever vaccine. The chain employs TRBV4-1 and TRBJ1-5, with 7 bases that match TRBD1. This material consisted of CD4+ T cells sorted from PBMCs, taken on the day of the yellow fever booster vaccination. CDR3 nucleotide sequence: TGCGCCAGCAGCCACGCCAACCTCGACAGGGATCAGCCCCAGCATTTT. It translates to CASSHANLDRDQPQHF.